The present TCR beta chain was sequenced within a study of Graves' ophthalmopathy and Graves' hyperthyroidism (dated by TCRdb to 2016 to 2018). In the study overall: Peripheral blood was collected at initial diagnosis, before any treatment. The study used TCR beta repertoire signatures to distinguish Graves' ophthalmopathy from Graves' hyperthyroidism and to predict progression to ophthalmopathy. In total, 135 blood samples were TCR-sequenced: around 42 ophthalmopathy, roughly 80 hyperthyroidism and some 17 hyperthyroidism-to-ophthalmopathy patients. To explore V-J signatures distinguishing ophthalmopathy from hyperthyroidism, a discovery set of around 97 patients (roughly 42 ophthalmopathy, about 57 stable hyperthyroidism) was enrolled. For independent validation, a separate cohort was made up of 18 hyperthyroidism patients plus 17 patients who later progressed from hyperthyroidism to ophthalmopathy. T-cell repertoires of thyroid tissue and blood were compared in over 5 hyperthyroidism patients. Once sampling was done, hyperthyroidism patients were given methimazole at a starting dose of 30 mg daily, while ophthalmopathy patients were given high-dose intravenous methylprednisolone. For training and testing, the 95 to 100 patients in the discovery cohort were randomly divided in a 7:3 ratio. The paper's findings and limits, for the study overall: The 13-signature model separated ophthalmopathy from stable hyperthyroidism with 85% to 90% sensitivity and less than 83% specificity in cross-validation, and 80%/75% in the test set. Most of the expanded thyroid clonotypes with a frequency above 0.001 were also detected in blood, and it was suggested that the thyroid immune response may be reflected by blood repertoires. In validation, the model predicted ophthalmopathy progression with about 70% sensitivity and roughly 78% specificity; roughly 12 predicted patients were CT-confirmed with GO in a median of approximately 6.2 months. Sample size was not predetermined statistically, and investigators were not blinded to group allocation.

From the germline V gene, CDR1 is SGHTA and CDR2 is FQGNSA. The CDR3 goes from the cysteine to the phenylalanine over 15 residues. Here the CDR3 DNA is all that survives: 45 bases in frame from base 1. The germline V end is reduced by 5 bases and the J end by 5 bases; junction bases left unmatched: 10. The ophthalmopathy patients had moderately to severely active disease, with a Clinical Activity Score of 3 or higher, a NOSPECS grade of 4 or higher, and a disease duration of less than 3 months. Patients were excluded if they had other autoimmune diseases, uncontrolled infections, pregnancy or lactation. Diagnosis relied on clinical symptoms, serum thyroxine, TRAb, thyroid ultrasound and orbital computed tomography. Ficoll-Paque density gradient centrifugation was used to isolate PBMCs from around 10 ml of fresh peripheral blood. Total RNA was extracted with Trizol reagent and quality-checked on an Agilent 2100 Bioanalyzer.

TCR beta CDR3 regions were amplified from RNA transcripts for repertoire sequencing. The first round of RT-PCR was done with HTBI primers and the Qiagen OneStep RT-PCR kit, and was followed by a second round of multiplex PCR, then size selection and purification. Libraries were sequenced paired-end with 100 bp reads on an Illumina HiSeq2000. The study's own analysis went as follows. Reads were processed with SOAPnuke, discarding reads with adapters, uncalled bases, mean Phred below 15, or no exact constant-primer or identifier match. High-quality paired reads were merged with COPE v1.2.5. Unique nucleotide sequences were defined as clonotypes and aligned to IMGT TRB V, D and J references using MiTCR v1.1. The analysis was limited to V-J combinations with a frequency above 0.0001, which together covered 99% to 99.2% of repertoires. For each V-J combination, a TCR clonal expansion and chaos score was defined as the ratio of F50 clonal expansion to chaos observed in the TCRdist matrix. Welch's t-statistics and random forest were used to narrow the features down to 10 to 15 V-J combinations, which were then fed into a naive Bayes classifier. Thyroid-blood repertoire similarity was quantified with the Morisita-Horn index. TCRdb reprocessed the public reads (quality trimming at Q25 with fastp, clone calling with MiXCR) and kept in-frame beta chains. Rows are combined by CDR3 protein, so each entry shows the most common genes and DNA. The V and J calls here are based on TCRdb, not the publication. This sample gives about 410,000 distinct CDR3 sequences in total; around 18% of them show up just once. In total, the top ten clones hold roughly 1.5% of the sample.

This clonotype was picked up many times. What this receptor recognizes is not known. No much larger clone is present one base from it, and per-base qualities are unavailable. This clonotype was obtained from a woman aged 18-35 years with Graves' ophthalmopathy. Donor details come from another sample of the same person, matched by shared clones. Recombination linked TRBV7-2 to TRBJ2-5; TRBD2 agrees with 8 junctional bases. The sequenced material came from peripheral blood. The CDR3 region reads CASSHTSGGGETQYF. The sequence in DNA is TGTGCCAGCAGCCATACTAGCGGAGGGGGGGAGACCCAGTACTTC.